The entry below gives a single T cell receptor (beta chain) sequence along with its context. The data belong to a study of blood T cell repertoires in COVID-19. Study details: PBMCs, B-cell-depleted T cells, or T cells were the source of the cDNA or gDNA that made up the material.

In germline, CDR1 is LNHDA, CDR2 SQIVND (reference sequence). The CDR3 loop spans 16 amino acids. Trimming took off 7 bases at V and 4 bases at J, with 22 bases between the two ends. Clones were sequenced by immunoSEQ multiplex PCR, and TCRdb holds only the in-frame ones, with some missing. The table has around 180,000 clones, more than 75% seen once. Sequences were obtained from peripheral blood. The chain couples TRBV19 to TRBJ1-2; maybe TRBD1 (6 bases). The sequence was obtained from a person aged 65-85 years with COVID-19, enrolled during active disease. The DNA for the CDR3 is TGTGCCAGTACCAACACCCAAGGGGGTCATTCCTATGGCTACACCTTC. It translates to CASTNTQGGHSYGYTF. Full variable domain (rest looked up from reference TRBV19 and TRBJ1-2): DGGITQSPKYLFRKEGQNVTLSCEQNLNHDAMYWYRQDPGQGLRLIYYSQIVNDFQKGDIAEGYSVSREKKESFPLTVTSAQKNPTAFYLCASTNTQGGHSYGYTFGSGTRLTVV.